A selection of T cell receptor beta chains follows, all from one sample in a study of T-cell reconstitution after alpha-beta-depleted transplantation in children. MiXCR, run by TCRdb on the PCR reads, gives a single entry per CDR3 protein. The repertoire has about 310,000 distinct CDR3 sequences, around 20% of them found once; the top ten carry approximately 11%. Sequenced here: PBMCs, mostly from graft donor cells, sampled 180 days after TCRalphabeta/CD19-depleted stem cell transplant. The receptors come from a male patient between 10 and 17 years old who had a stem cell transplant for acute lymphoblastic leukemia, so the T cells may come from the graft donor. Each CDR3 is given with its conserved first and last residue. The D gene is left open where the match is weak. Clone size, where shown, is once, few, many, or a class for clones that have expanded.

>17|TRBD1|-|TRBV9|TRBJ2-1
CASSVVKGAVSYNEQFF
TGTGCCAGCAGCGTAGTAAAGGGGGCAGTTTCCTACAATGAGCAGTTCTTC
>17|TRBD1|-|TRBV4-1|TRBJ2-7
CASSLNHAGQGFHEQYF
TGCGCCAGCAGCCTAAACCACGCGGGACAGGGTTTCCACGAGCAGTACTTC
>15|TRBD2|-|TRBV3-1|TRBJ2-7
CASSRRRIAGREQYF
TGTGCCAGCAGCCGCCGAAGGATAGCGGGTCGCGAGCAGTACTTC
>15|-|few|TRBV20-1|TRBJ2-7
CSARDSWTSRSEQYF
TGCAGTGCTAGAGATAGCTGGACAAGTAGGTCTGAGCAGTACTTC
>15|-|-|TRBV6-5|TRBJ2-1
CASSYGAEDGNEQFF
TGTGCCAGCAGTTACGGGGCAGAAGACGGGAATGAGCAGTTCTTC
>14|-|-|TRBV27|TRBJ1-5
CASSFGGPNQPQHF
TGTGCCAGCAGTTTCGGGGGGCCCAATCAGCCCCAGCATTTT
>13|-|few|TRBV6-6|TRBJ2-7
CASSYGRADEQYF
TGTGCCAGCAGTTACGGCAGGGCGGACGAGCAGTACTTC
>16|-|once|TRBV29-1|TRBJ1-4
CSVEGDPTHGNEKLFF
TGCAGCGTTGAAGGGGATCCCACTCATGGTAATGAAAAACTGTTTTTT
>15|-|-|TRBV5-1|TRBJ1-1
CASSLDGAGTTEAFF
TGCGCCAGCAGCTTGGACGGGGCAGGGACAACTGAAGCTTTCTTT
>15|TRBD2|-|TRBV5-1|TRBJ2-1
CASSQLAGGPGEQFF
TGCGCCAGCAGCCAGTTAGCGGGGGGGCCGGGTGAGCAGTTCTTC
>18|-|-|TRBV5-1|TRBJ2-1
CASSLAWRGLSSYNEQFF
TGCGCCAGCAGCTTGGCCTGGCGGGGCCTTAGCTCCTACAATGAGCAGTTCTTC
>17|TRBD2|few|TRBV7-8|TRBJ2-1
CASSLANGRHSYNEQFF
TGTGCCAGCAGCTTAGCGAACGGGAGGCACTCCTACAATGAGCAGTTCTTC
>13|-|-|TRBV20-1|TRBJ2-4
CSATGNNKNIQYF
TGCAGTGCCACCGGGAACAACAAAAACATTCAGTACTTC
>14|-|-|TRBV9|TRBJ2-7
CASSVVYGSYEQYF
TGTGCCAGCAGCGTAGTTTATGGGAGCTACGAGCAGTACTTC
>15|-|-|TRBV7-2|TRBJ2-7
CASSALPSATYEQYF
TGTGCCAGCAGCGCCCTCCCGTCGGCGACCTACGAGCAGTACTTC
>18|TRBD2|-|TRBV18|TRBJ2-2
CASSQPGLAGGNTGELFF
TGTGCCAGCTCTCAGCCGGGACTAGCGGGAGGAAACACCGGGGAGCTGTTTTTT
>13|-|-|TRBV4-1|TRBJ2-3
CASSQASEYTQYF
TGCGCCAGCAGCCAAGCGAGTGAATATACGCAGTATTTT
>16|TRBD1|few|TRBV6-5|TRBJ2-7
CASSYSGQGTAYEQYF
TGTGCCAGCAGTTACTCGGGACAGGGGACGGCCTACGAGCAGTACTTC
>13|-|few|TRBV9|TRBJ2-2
CASSPSGPGELFF
TGTGCCAGCAGCCCCTCCGGGCCCGGGGAGCTGTTTTTT
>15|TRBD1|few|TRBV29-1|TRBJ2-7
CSVPLSGTGAHEQYF
TGCAGCGTCCCCTTATCCGGGACAGGGGCCCACGAGCAGTACTTC
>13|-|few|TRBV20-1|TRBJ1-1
CSARREPNTEAFF
TGCAGTGCTAGACGTGAGCCGAACACTGAAGCTTTCTTT
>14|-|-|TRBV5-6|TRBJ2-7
CASSLVQGPYEQYF
TGTGCCAGCAGCTTGGTACAGGGTCCTTACGAGCAGTACTTC
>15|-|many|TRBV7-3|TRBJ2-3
CASSLVYLARDTQYF
TGTGCCAGCAGCTTAGTTTACCTAGCCAGAGATACGCAGTATTTT
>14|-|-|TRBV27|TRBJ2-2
CASSRDRNTGELFF
TGTGCCAGCAGTAGGGACCGGAACACCGGGGAGCTGTTTTTT
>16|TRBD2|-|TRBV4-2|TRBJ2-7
CASSQASSGGAYEQYF
TGTGCCAGCAGCCAAGCGTCGAGCGGGGGGGCCTACGAGCAGTACTTC
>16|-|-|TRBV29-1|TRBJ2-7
CSVAPDPRGFSGEQYF
TGCAGCGTTGCCCCGGATCCCCGGGGCTTTAGCGGCGAGCAGTACTTC
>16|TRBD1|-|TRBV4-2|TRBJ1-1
CASSQEGQGGVTEAFF
TGTGCCAGCAGCCAAGAAGGGCAGGGGGGAGTCACTGAAGCTTTCTTT
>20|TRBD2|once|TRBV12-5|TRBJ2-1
CASGLVLGSMTSGYYNEQFF
TGTGCTAGTGGTTTGGTACTGGGCTCCATGACTAGCGGGTACTACAATGAGCAGTTCTTC
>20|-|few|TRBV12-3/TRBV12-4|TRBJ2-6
CASSFRLLPKFSSGANVLTF
TGTGCCAGCAGTTTCCGGCTTCTCCCAAAATTTAGCTCTGGGGCCAACGTCCTGACTTTC
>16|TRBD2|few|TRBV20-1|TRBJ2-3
CSARDWGTSGTDTQYF
TGCAGTGCTAGAGATTGGGGGACTAGCGGCACAGATACGCAGTATTTT
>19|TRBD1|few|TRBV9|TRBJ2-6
CASSVFGTATFSGANVLTF
TGTGCCAGCAGTGTATTCGGGACAGCGACGTTCTCTGGGGCCAACGTCCTGACTTTC
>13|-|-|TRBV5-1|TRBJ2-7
CASSLLRYYEQYF
TGCGCCAGCAGCTTGCTCAGGTATTACGAGCAGTACTTC
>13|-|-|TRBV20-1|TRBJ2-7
CSASDSAQYEQYF
TGCAGTGCTAGTGATAGTGCACAGTACGAGCAGTACTTC